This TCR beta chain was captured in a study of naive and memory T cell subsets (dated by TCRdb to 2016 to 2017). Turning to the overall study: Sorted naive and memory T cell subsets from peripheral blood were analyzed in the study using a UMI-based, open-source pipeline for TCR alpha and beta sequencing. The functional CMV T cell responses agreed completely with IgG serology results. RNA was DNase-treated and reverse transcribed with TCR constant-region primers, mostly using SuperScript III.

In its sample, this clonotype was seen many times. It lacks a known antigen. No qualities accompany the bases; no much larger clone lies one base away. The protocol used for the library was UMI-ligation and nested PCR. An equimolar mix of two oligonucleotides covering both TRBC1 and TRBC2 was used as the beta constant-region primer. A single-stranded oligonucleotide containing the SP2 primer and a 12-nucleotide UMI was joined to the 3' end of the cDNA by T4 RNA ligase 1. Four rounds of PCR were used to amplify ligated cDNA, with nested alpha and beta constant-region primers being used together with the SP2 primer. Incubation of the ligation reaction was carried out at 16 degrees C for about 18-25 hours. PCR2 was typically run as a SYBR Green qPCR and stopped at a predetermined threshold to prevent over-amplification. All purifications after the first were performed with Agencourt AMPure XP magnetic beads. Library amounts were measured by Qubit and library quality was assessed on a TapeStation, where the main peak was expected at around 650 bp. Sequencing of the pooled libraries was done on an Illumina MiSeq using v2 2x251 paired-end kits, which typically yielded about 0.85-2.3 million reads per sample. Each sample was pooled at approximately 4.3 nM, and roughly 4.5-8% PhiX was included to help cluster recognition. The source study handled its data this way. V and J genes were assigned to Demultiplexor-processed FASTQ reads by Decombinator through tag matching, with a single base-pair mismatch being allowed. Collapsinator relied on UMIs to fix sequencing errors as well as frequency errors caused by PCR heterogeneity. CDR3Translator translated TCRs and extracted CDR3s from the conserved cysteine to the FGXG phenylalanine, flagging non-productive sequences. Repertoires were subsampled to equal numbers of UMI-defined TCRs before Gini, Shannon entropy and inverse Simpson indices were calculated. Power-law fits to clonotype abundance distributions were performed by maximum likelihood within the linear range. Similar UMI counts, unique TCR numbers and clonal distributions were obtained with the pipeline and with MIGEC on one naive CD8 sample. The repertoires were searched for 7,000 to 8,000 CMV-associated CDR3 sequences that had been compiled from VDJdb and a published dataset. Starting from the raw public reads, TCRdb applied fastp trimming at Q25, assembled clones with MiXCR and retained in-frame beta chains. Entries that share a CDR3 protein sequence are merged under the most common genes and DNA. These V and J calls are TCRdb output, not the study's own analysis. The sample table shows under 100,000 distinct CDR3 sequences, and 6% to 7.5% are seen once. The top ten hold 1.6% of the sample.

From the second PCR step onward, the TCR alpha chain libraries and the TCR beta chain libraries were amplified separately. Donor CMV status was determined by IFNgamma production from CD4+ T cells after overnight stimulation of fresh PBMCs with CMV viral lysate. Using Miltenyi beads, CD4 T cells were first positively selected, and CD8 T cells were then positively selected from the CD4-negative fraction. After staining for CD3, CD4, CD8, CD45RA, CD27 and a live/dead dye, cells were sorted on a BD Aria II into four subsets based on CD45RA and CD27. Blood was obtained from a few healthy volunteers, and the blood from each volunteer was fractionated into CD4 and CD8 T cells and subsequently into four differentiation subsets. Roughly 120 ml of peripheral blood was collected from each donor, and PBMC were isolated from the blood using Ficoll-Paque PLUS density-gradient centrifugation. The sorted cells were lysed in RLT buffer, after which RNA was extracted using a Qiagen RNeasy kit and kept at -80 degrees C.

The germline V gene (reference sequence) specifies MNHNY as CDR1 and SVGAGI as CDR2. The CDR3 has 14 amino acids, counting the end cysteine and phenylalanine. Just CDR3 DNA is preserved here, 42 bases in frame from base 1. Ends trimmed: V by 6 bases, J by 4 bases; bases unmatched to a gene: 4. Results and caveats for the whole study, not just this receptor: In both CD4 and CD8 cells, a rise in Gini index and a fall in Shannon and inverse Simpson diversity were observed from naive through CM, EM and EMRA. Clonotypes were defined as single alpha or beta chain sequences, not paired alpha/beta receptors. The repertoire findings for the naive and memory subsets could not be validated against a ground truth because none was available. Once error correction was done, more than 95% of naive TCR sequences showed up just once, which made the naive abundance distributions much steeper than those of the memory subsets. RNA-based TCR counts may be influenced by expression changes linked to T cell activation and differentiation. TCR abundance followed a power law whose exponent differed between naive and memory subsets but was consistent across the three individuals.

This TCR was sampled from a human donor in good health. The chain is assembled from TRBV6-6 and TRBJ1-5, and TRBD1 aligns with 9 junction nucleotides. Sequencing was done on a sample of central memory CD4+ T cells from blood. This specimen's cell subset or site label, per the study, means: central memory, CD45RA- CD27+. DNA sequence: TGTGCCAGCAGCCATGACAGGGGGAATCAGCCCCAGCATTTT. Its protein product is CASSHDRGNQPQHF.